This TCR beta chain was identified in a study of cytomegalovirus exposure and HLA in healthy donors. Germline CDR1 SGHRS, CDR2 YFSETQ. V was shortened by 4 bases and J by 7 bases, with 17 bases between the two germline ends. The CDR3 covers 15 residues. Use of 60 Vbeta and 13 Jbeta primers characterized the PCR. TCRdb keeps only in-frame clones here, not all; method: immunoSEQ multiplex PCR. The table shows approximately 140,000 clones, with more than 75% occurring only once. General study findings and limits: Of the V segments, some could not be distinguished, including TRBV6-2 and TRBV6-3, and were excluded. Among the most significant clusters, several appeared linked to common viral pathogens in a later analysis. An observed cluster of highly shared sequence variants was recorded as a likely sequencing artifact.

Though probably carrying unrecorded immune exposures, donors were nominally healthy at sampling. Regarding this clone: Its matching antigen is unknown.

The TCR originated in a human donor in good health. Sequencing used PBMCs. The gene calls are TRBV5-1 and TRBJ1-4; D not resolved. The CDR3 DNA reads TGCGCCAGCAGCCCGGAGGCAGGTGGACGTGAAAAACTGTTTTTT. Encoded protein: CASSPEAGGREKLFF. Full variable domain (rest looked up from reference TRBV5-1 and TRBJ1-4): KAGVTQTPRYLIKTRGQQVTLSCSPISGHRSVSWYQQTPGQGLQFLFEYFSETQRNKGNFPGRFSGRQFSNSRSEMNVSTLELGDSALYLCASSPEAGGREKLFFGSGTQLSVL.